One T cell receptor (beta chain) is described in this entry. The V end lost 1 base, the J end lost 7 bases, and 8 bases lay between the germline ends. CDR1 and CDR2 (germline): LGHNT, FRNRAP. The CDR3 is made up of 14 amino acids. The sample originates from a study of Ad26.COV2.S vaccination and SARS-CoV-2 variants. About the study: Participants got Ad26.COV2.S intramuscularly, once or twice 56 days apart.

TCRdb's copy holds only in-frame clones and misses some; the assay was immunoSEQ multiplex PCR. The sample carries about 350,000 clones, less than 90% recorded once. Documented treatment: 15 to 20 received Ad26.COV2.S at low or high dose, single or two shots; roughly five received placebo; per-sample allocation not given. Day 63 after the first injection of vaccine or placebo was the sampling time. This sequence originates from a person between 18 and 65 years old who received the Ad26.COV2.S COVID-19 vaccine or a placebo. The sequencing here drew on peripheral blood, taken in a trial of Ad26.COV2.S vaccine versus placebo. This chain links TRBV12-5 with TRBJ1-6; the D gene is possibly TRBD1 (6 bases). The CDR3 DNA follows: TGTGCTAGTGGTTTGGAAACAGGGAATTCACCCCTCCACTTT. This translates into CASGLETGNSPLHF.